This T cell receptor (beta chain) was captured in a study of cytotoxic CD8 clonotypes in ibrutinib-treated CLL. Findings of the study overall: Clonality was elevated at ibrutinib response and had returned toward baseline at progression. Public clonotypes, an uncommon group, contracted or remained stable on treatment.

Germline lookup yields CDR1 KGHSH and CDR2 LQKENI. CDR3 length: 17 amino acids. The junction had 12 bases not matched to a gene; V was cut back by 3 bases and J by 3 bases. Repertoires were generated with immunoSEQ multiplex PCR, while TCRdb's copy carries only in-frame clones and drops some. The table has some 200,000 clones, about four fifths seen once. Concerning this clone: As yet, its antigen is unknown.

The chain carries TRBV18 and TRBJ2-5; 8 bases fit TRBD2. Sequences were derived from PBMCs, sampled after 12 months of ibrutinib treatment. The source of this sequence is a human donor with chronic lymphocytic leukemia. The CDR3 protein is CASSPSLRGGNKETQYF. The CDR3, as DNA: TGTGCCAGCTCACCGTCACTGCGCGGGGGGAACAAAGAGACCCAGTACTTC.